This entry lists 27 T cell receptor beta chains sequenced from one sample in a study of blood T cells in healthy people across ages. Primed by a sample-barcoded 5' primer and a J-beta primer mix, a second PCR proceeded for about 7 to 11 cycles. A single record per CDR3 protein comes from TCRdb applying MiXCR to the 5' RACE reads. The sample records 1.5 million to 2 million distinct CDR3 sequences, about 28% being singletons. The specimen was blood. Receptor source: a woman under 40 in good health.

This chain links TRBV12-3 or TRBV12-4 with TRBJ2-5; TRBD1 matches at 8 bases. This CDR3 is built from 15 residues. Trimming removed 4 bases from V and 4 bases from J; junction bases left unmatched: 8. CDR3 sequence: CASSSAGGTGETQYF. The CDR3 coding sequence is TGTGCCAGCAGTTCGGCAGGGGGCACGGGAGAGACCCAGTACTTC.

The chain joins TRBV29-1 to TRBJ2-7; 14 positions agree with TRBD2. V lost 3 bases and J lost 5; bases outside the gene matches: 15. The CDR3 sequence is 18 residues long. Germline assignment: CDR1 SQVTM and CDR2 ANQGSEA. The chain's CDR3 is CSVEEGPGLAGGLHEQYF. In nucleotides, the CDR3 is TGCAGCGTTGAGGAAGGGCCCGGACTAGCGGGAGGACTTCACGAGCAGTACTTC.

This clonotype has at least ten counts. J is TRBJ2-3 and V is TRBV4-2, with D maybe TRBD2 (5 bases). The V gene's germline CDR1 is LGHNA and CDR2 YNFKEQ. Trimming took off 1 base at V and 2 bases at J, with 13 bases between the two ends. CDR3 size: 16 residues. CDR3 nucleotides: TGTGCCAGCAGCCAAGTCTCGGCGGGTCTCACAGATACGCAGTATTTT. It encodes CASSQVSAGLTDTQYF.

The table lists this clonotype with many counts. The V call is TRBV29-1, the J call TRBJ2-1; 8 positions agree with TRBD2. The CDR3 contains 13 residues. CDR1 SQVTM and CDR2 ANQGSEA come from the germline V gene. V lost 6 bases, J lost 8 bases, and 9 bases stayed unmatched. The CDR3, as DNA: TGCAGCGTCTCGGGAGGGAGGTTCCATGAGCAGTTCTTC. Residues: CSVSGGRFHEQFF.

This clonotype was counted between two and nine times. The V and J genes are TRBV7-9 and TRBJ1-5; no definite D call. The V gene's germline CDR1 is SEHNR and CDR2 FQNEAQ (reference sequence). The CDR3 length is 12 residues. Trimming left V 4 bases short and J 5 bases short, with 6 bases between. The CDR3 loop is CASSSADQPQHF. The DNA for the CDR3 is TGTGCCAGCAGCTCAGCAGATCAGCCCCAGCATTTT. The variable domain in full, completed from reference TRBV7-9 and TRBJ1-5, reads DTGVSQNPRHKITKRGQNVTFRCDPISEHNRLYWYRQTLGQGPEFLTYFQNEAQLEKSRLLSDRFSAERPKGSFSTLEIQRTEQGDSAMYLCASSSADQPQHFGDGTRLSIL.

This clonotype was seen a single time. One end of the junction fails to match germline, which may point to a read error. The rearrangement joins TRBV12-3 or TRBV12-4 to TRBJ2-5, with 7 nucleotides matching TRBD1. This CDR3 has 15 amino acids. For the CDR3, the DNA is TGTGCCGGCAGACCCGGTACAGGGGACCAAGAGACCCAGTACTTC. The encoded protein is CAGRPGTGDQETQYF.

Only one count was recorded for this clonotype. The CDR3 here is CASSYQGGGDQPQHF. CDR3 DNA: TGTGCCAGCAGTTACCAAGGAGGGGGGGATCAGCCCCAGCATTTT. The V and J genes are TRBV6-6 and TRBJ1-5, with D possibly matching TRBD1 (6 bases). The V gene lost 2 bases and the J gene lost 5 bases, with 13 bases spanning the gap. Germline CDR1 reads MNHNY; CDR2 reads SVGAGI (reference sequence). The CDR3 contains 15 residues.

This clonotype was picked up a small number of times. This chain connects TRBV20-1 to TRBJ2-3; D is possibly TRBD2 (6 bases). The germline V and J ends were trimmed by 2 bases and 1 base, with 10 bases remaining between them. The CDR3 is made up of 14 amino acids. Germline CDR1 is DFQATT and CDR2 is SNEGSKA (reference sequence). The CDR3 coding sequence is TGCAGTGCTAGACAAGCTAGCGGCACAGATACGCAGTATTTT. It is translated as CSARQASGTDTQYF.

This clonotype occurred once. In DNA, the CDR3 is TGTGCCAGCAACCATCTATCTGCGGCGGAGACCCAGTACTTC. This encodes CASNHLSAAETQYF. The gene calls are TRBV28 and TRBJ2-7, with D unclear. Judging by the DNA end, TRBJ2-5 fits better; the J call may be wrong. This CDR3 has 14 residues. The germline V gene has CDR1 MDHEN and CDR2 SYDVKM.

The V gene is TRBV4-1, the J gene TRBJ2-1; D ambiguous. Germline V gene lookup returns CDR1 MGHRA and CDR2 YSYEKL. CDR3 length: 13 amino acids. Trimming shortened V by 3 bases and J by 5 bases, and 8 bases separated the two germline ends. The CDR3 protein is CASSHDTDNEQFF. The CDR3 DNA follows: TGCGCCAGCAGCCACGACACTGACAATGAGCAGTTCTTC.

The chain joins TRBV18 to TRBJ2-1, with a tentative D call TRBD1 (5 bases). Between the trimmed V and J ends, which lost 3 bases and 6 bases, there was a span of 9 bases. This CDR3 comprises 13 residues. Germline V CDR1 and CDR2: KGHSH, LQKENI. In DNA form, the CDR3 reads TGTGCCAGCTCACCCGCAGGGATCAATGAGCAGTTCTTC. Protein sequence: CASSPAGINEQFF.

This clonotype was seen only a few times. A read error may be the cause here, since a much bigger clone is one base away. V is TRBV12-3 or TRBV12-4 and J is TRBJ2-1; D ambiguous. V lost 7 bases, J lost 10 bases, and 8 bases lay in between. The CDR3 contains 10 residues. The CDR3 loop is CASNSIEQFF. For the CDR3, the DNA is TGTGCCAGCAACAGTATCGAGCAGTTCTTC.

This clonotype appeared a few times. The chain recombines TRBV6-4 with TRBJ2-1; 12 bases align to TRBD2. V lost 5 bases to trimming and J lost 2 bases; unmatched junction nucleotides: 7. This CDR3 is built from 17 residues. Looked up from germline, CDR1 is MRHNA and CDR2 is SNTAGT. The CDR3 DNA reads TGTGCCAGCAGTAAATCGACTAGCGGGGGTGCCTACAATGAGCAGTTCTTC. This sequence encodes CASSKSTSGGAYNEQFF.

This clonotype was observed a few times. The rearrangement links TRBV29-1 to TRBJ1-5; D perhaps matches TRBD1 (6 bases). Trimming left V 8 bases short and J 4 bases short, with 18 bases between. The length of the CDR3 is 14 residues. Germline V gene lookup returns CDR1 SQVTM and CDR2 ANQGSEA. CDR3 sequence (DNA): TGCAGCCCTGAGGGGGGAACTTATAATCAGCCCCAGCATTTT. Its protein is CSPEGGTYNQPQHF.

There are a few counts of this clonotype. V is TRBV5-1 and J is TRBJ2-5; 7 bases align to TRBD2. Losses at the gene ends were 0 bases for V and 1 base for J; bases not matched to a gene: 9. The CDR3 runs to 17 residues. The germline V gene has CDR1 SGHRS and CDR2 YFSETQ. The CDR3 bases are TGCGCCAGCAGCTTGGAGGGCGCTAGCGGAATCCAAGAGACCCAGTACTTC. Translated: CASSLEGASGIQETQYF.

This clonotype was found many times. V is TRBV15 and J is TRBJ2-1, with 8 positions matching TRBD2. The junction had 7 bases not matched to a gene; V was cut back by 1 base and J by 8 bases. CDR3 length equals 15 residues. Germline assignment: CDR1 LNHNV and CDR2 YYDKDF (reference sequence). The CDR3 DNA reads as TGTGCCACCAGCAGAGCCAGCGGGAGTAGATATGAGCAGTTCTTC. Protein product: CATSRASGSRYEQFF.

This clonotype has ten or more counts. Its ends do not fully match the called genes, so a read error is possible. The CDR3 nucleotides are TGTCCCAGCACCTGGACGAGCACAGATACGCAGTATTTT. This codes for CPSTWTSTDTQYF. V and J are TRBV6-6 and TRBJ2-3, with D hard to call. The CDR3 has 13 residues. Germline V CDR1 and CDR2: MNHNY, SVGAGI (reference sequence).

This clonotype has a count of ten or more. An end of the junction differs from the germline gene, which may be a read error. CDR3 amino acids: CASSGDNSYEQYF. DNA of the CDR3: TGTGCCAGCAGCGGGGACAACTCCTACGAGCAGTACTTC. The rearrangement uses TRBV5-1 and TRBJ2-7; D might be TRBD2 (7 bases). The germline gives CDR1 SGHRS, CDR2 YFSETQ. The CDR3 contains 13 residues.

This clonotype turned up a few times. The V gene is TRBV9, the J gene TRBJ1-6, with a weak D call TRBD1 (6 bases). This CDR3 spans 15 amino acids. Trimming cost V 0 bases and J 7 bases, with 11 bases left between them. Germline V gene lookup returns CDR1 SGDLS and CDR2 YYNGEE. The CDR3 region is CASSVANRDNSPLHF. The CDR3 region has the DNA TGTGCCAGCAGCGTAGCGAACAGGGACAATTCACCCCTCCACTTT.

This clonotype has at least ten counts. Here the CDR3 reads CASSLLDRGVGEQYF. CDR3 DNA sequence: TGTGCCAGCAGCTTGTTGGACAGGGGGGTGGGCGAGCAGTACTTC. V usage is TRBV5-5 and J usage is TRBJ2-7; TRBD1 matches at 10 bases. The junction had 7 bases not matched to a gene; V was cut back by 1 base and J by 6 bases. Germline loops: CDR1 SGHKS, CDR2 YYEKEE (reference sequence). This CDR3 has 15 amino acids.

This clonotype has just a few counts. This chain joins TRBV12-5 and TRBJ2-7; 10 bases map to TRBD2. J gave up 3 bases and V 4 bases, and 9 bases lay outside the gene matches. CDR1 and CDR2 (germline): LGHNT, FRNRAP. The CDR3 is made up of 16 amino acids. The CDR3 bases are TGTGCTAGTGGTTCCCGTAGCGGGGGGCCCCTCTACGAGCAGTACTTC. Its translation is CASGSRSGGPLYEQYF.

This clonotype was seen more than once but under ten times. The junction departs from germline at one end; a sequencing error may be responsible. The V gene is TRBV10-2, the J gene TRBJ2-7, with 7 bases that match TRBD1. The germline V gene encodes CDR1 WSHSY and CDR2 SAAADI. The CDR3 contains 12 residues. The CDR3 region is CAGSEQGDEQYF. CDR3 sequence (DNA): TGCGCCGGCAGCGAGCAGGGGGACGAGCAGTACTTC.

In its sample, this clonotype was seen a few times. This rearrangement joins TRBV11-2 to TRBJ1-2, with D possibly TRBD1 on 6 matching bases. Germline assignment: CDR1 SGHAT and CDR2 FQNNGV. The CDR3 covers 13 residues. Trimming cost V 5 bases and J 8 bases, with 15 bases left between them. This chain's CDR3 is CASSLGQLRGYTF. The CDR3 DNA reads as TGTGCCAGCAGCCTCGGACAGCTCCGGGGCTACACCTTC. Full variable domain (remainder filled in from reference TRBV11-2 and TRBJ1-2): EAGVAQSPRYKIIEKRQSVAFWCNPISGHATLYWYQQILGQGPKLLIQFQNNGVVDDSQLPKDRFSAERLKGVDSTLKIQPAKLEDSAVYLCASSLGQLRGYTFGSGTRLTVV.

This clonotype was observed a single time. The chain combines TRBV9 with TRBJ2-5; 9 nucleotides agree with TRBD2. V was clipped by 4 bases and J by 3 bases; unmatched bases: 10. The CDR3 spans 16 residues. CDR1 is SGDLS and CDR2 is YYNGEE in the germline V gene. The CDR3: CASSTPRTSAEETQYF. The CDR3 nucleotides are TGTGCCAGCAGCACCCCGCGGACTAGCGCCGAAGAGACCCAGTACTTC.

The CDR3 DNA reads TGTGCCAGCAGCTTTACAGACACTGAAGCTTTCTTT. Protein sequence: CASSFTDTEAFF. The chain uses TRBV7-9 and TRBJ1-1; D is unclear. This CDR3 is 12 amino acids long. Germline assignment: CDR1 SEHNR and CDR2 FQNEAQ (reference sequence). V gave up 3 bases and J gave up 3 bases, with 5 bases separating them.

The table lists this clonotype with many counts. The CDR3 loop is CSARDGSAYNEQFF. DNA of the CDR3: TGCAGTGCTAGGGATGGAAGCGCGTACAATGAGCAGTTCTTC. The rearrangement uses TRBV20-1 and TRBJ2-1; no clear D. The CDR3 contains 14 residues. In germline, CDR1 is DFQATT, CDR2 SNEGSKA (reference sequence). Trimming left V 3 bases short and J 4 bases short, with 13 bases between.

The CDR3, as DNA: TGTGCCAGCAGCTTAAGGGGACAGGGAGCCACCGGGGAGCTGTTTTTT. It specifies CASSLRGQGATGELFF. V gene TRBV7-2 combines with J gene TRBJ2-2; 9 bases map to TRBD1. V gave up 2 bases and J gave up 4 bases; unmatched junction bases: 5. The CDR3 runs 16 residues. Per the germline V gene, CDR1 is SGHTA and CDR2 is FQGNSA.